This TCR beta chain comes out of a study of T cell changes during pregnancy in multiple sclerosis. The CDR3 is made up of 15 amino acids. V lost 0 bases, J lost 9 bases, and 7 bases stayed unmatched. CDR1 and CDR2 from the germline V gene are LGHNA and YNFKEQ. Repertoires were generated with immunoSEQ multiplex PCR, while TCRdb's copy carries only in-frame clones and drops some. The table includes about 83,000 clones, around 96% detected once. The V and J genes are TRBV4-2 and TRBJ2-1, with 8 bases lining up with TRBD1. Source: peripheral blood, taken in the second trimester of pregnancy. The TCR was taken from a female donor with multiple sclerosis, enrolled in a pregnancy study. The CDR3 coding sequence is TGTGCCAGCAGCCAAGATGACAGGGGAGGCGGTGAGCAGTTCTTC. It encodes CASSQDDRGGGEQFF.